The T cell receptor (beta chain) described here comes from a study of blood T cell repertoires in COVID-19. Study-wide context: Samples representing acute and convalescent COVID-19 were sourced from the United States, Italy and Spain. Nucleic acid was either cDNA or gDNA, and it came from T cells, B-cell-depleted T cells, or PBMCs.

The data were produced by immunoSEQ multiplex PCR, yet TCRdb's version contains in-frame clones alone and is incomplete. Of 200,000 to 250,000 clones in the sample, 70% to 85% are singletons; the top ten hold about 8.3%. Followed longitudinally, the Seattle patients had been enrolled during active infection. The ends were cut back, 8 bases at V and 4 bases at J, with 12 bases in the middle. Germline values: CDR1 MDHEN, CDR2 SYDVKM. There are 13 residues in the CDR3. This receptor was identified in a woman aged 80 or over with COVID-19, enrolled during active disease. The chain links TRBV28 to TRBJ1-5; unclear D gene. The sequencing input was peripheral blood. CDR3 region: CASRGVGNQPQHF. CDR3 nucleotides: TGTGCCAGCCGGGGAGTCGGTAATCAGCCCCAGCATTTT.